This T cell receptor beta chain came from a study of cytomegalovirus exposure and HLA in healthy donors. The PCR used 60 Vbeta and 13 Jbeta primers. Sequencing was performed with immunoSEQ multiplex PCR; in TCRdb, only in-frame clones are kept and a portion is missing. The sample records 150,000 to 200,000 clones, around nine tenths being singletons. The V gene's germline CDR1 is SGDLS and CDR2 YYNGEE. V shed 2 bases, J shed 1 base, and the junction held 1 base outside the gene matches. The CDR3 is 17 residues long. The specimen was PBMCs. The V call is TRBV9, the J call TRBJ2-2, with 14 positions matching TRBD2. This TCR was recovered from a young woman in good health and CMV-seronegative. In DNA form, the CDR3 reads TGTGCCAGCAGCGTCGGGACTAGCGGGAGGAACACCGGGGAGCTGTTTTTT. Residues: CASSVGTSGRNTGELFF.